This record covers a single TCR beta chain. This sample is drawn from a study of blood T cell repertoires in COVID-19. Across the study: There were acute and convalescent COVID-19 samples, and they came from the United States, Italy and Spain. PBMCs, B-cell-depleted T cells, or T cells were the source of the cDNA or gDNA that made up the material.

In the original processing: How many nucleated cells were present was estimated from reference gene primer amplification. TCRdb's copy holds only in-frame clones and misses some; the assay was immunoSEQ multiplex PCR. V and J calls and clone size follow that table, whereas D and trimming were derived from the DNA. The table shows 150,000 to 200,000 clones, with approximately 79% occurring only once. The sample consisted of peripheral blood. The source of this sequence is a woman of 80 years or more with acute or convalescent COVID-19.

CDR3 in amino acids: CASSGGQGSGTQYF. CDR3 in DNA: TGCGCCAGCAGCGGGGGACAGGGGTCCGGGACCCAGTACTTC. The chain has TRBV5-1 and TRBJ2-5; 10 bases map to TRBD1. CDR1 is SGHRS, CDR2 YFSETQ, per germline. CDR3 size: 14 residues. Trimming took 4 bases from V and 7 from J; bases not matched to a gene: 7.